The 22 T cell receptor beta chains below were found in one sample sequenced in a study of blood T cells in healthy people across ages. Primed by a sample-barcoded 5' primer and a J-beta primer mix, a second PCR proceeded for 7 to 11 cycles. MiXCR, applied by TCRdb to the 5' RACE reads, yields one record per CDR3 protein. The sample yields hundreds of thousands of distinct CDR3 sequences, under 25% seen once. What was sequenced was blood. All receptors derive from an older man in good health.

This chain joins TRBV7-2 and TRBJ2-7; 8 bases line up with TRBD2. The J call could be wrong; TRBJ2-1 is a better fit for the DNA end. Germline V gene sequence: CDR1 SGHTA, CDR2 FQGNSA. The CDR3 spans 15 residues. The CDR3 DNA sequence: TGTGCCAGCAGCTTAGTACTAGCGGACTACAATGAGCAGTTCTTC. This codes for CASSLVLADYNEQFF.

This clonotype appeared a few times. The CDR3 nucleotides are TGTGCCAGCGGCGGACAGGGTTTTGGCAGTACAGATACGCAGTATTTT. It translates to CASGGQGFGSTDTQYF. The chain joins TRBV27 to TRBJ2-3; 8 bases are shared with TRBD1. The CDR3 loop spans 16 amino acids. V lost 8 bases, J lost 3 bases, and 13 bases stayed unmatched. The germline gives CDR1 MNHEY, CDR2 SMNVEV (reference sequence).

This clonotype showed up just a few times. The chain joins TRBV29-1 to TRBJ2-3; D remains ambiguous. This CDR3 region has 12 residues. CDR1 and CDR2 (germline): SQVTM, ANQGSEA. V was trimmed by 5 bases and J by 0 bases, leaving 6 bases between them. CDR3: CSVTASTDTQYF. CDR3 in DNA: TGCAGCGTTACGGCTAGCACAGATACGCAGTATTTT.

Only a few counts were recorded for this clonotype. The V call is TRBV12-3 or TRBV12-4, the J call TRBJ2-3; D possibly corresponds to TRBD2 (5 bases). Trimming cost V 1 base and J 10 bases, with 12 bases left between them. The CDR3 covers 13 residues. This CDR3 reads CASSLGDYQSQYF. CDR3 DNA: TGTGCCAGCAGTTTAGGTGACTACCAGTCGCAGTATTTT.

This clonotype showed up just a few times. At one end, the junction sequence differs from germline, possibly due to a read error. The J gene is TRBJ2-1, the V gene TRBV10-1; 9 nucleotides agree with TRBD2. Germline CDR1 WNHNN, CDR2 SYGVQD (reference sequence). The length of the CDR3 is 16 residues. The CDR3 is CASSALSGGGNNEQLF. CDR3 sequence (DNA): TGCGCCAGCAGCGCACTTAGCGGGGGTGGAAACAATGAGCAGCTCTTC.

The sample holds many counts of this clonotype. DNA of the CDR3: TGTGCCACCAGTGATTCCTTTACAGGGGGAGAGACCCAGTACTTC. Translating gives CATSDSFTGGETQYF. This chain connects TRBV24-1 to TRBJ2-5; TRBD1 matches 8 bases. CDR3 size: 15 residues. J lost 4 bases, V lost 2 bases, and 5 bases had no gene match. Looked up from germline, CDR1 is KGHDR and CDR2 is SFDVKD.

The chain has TRBV27 and TRBJ1-1; possibly TRBD1 for D (6 bases). The CDR3 has 16 amino acids. Trimming took off 5 bases at V and 1 base at J, with 17 bases between the two ends. Germline V gene sequence: CDR1 MNHEY, CDR2 SMNVEV (reference sequence). The CDR3 bases are TGTGCCAGCAGTCTTACCCCGGGACATCAGAACACTGAAGCTTTCTTT. Its protein product is CASSLTPGHQNTEAFF.

The genes are TRBV3-1 and TRBJ2-5, with D tentatively TRBD1 or TRBD2 (5 bases each). This CDR3 has 13 amino acids. Germline V gives CDR1 LGHDT, CDR2 YNNKEL (reference sequence). Trimming stripped 7 bases from V and 6 bases from J, with 15 bases between. The CDR3 bases are TGTGCCAGCACCCCGACCGAGGGGAAGACCCAGTACTTC. This translates into CASTPTEGKTQYF.

The rearrangement links TRBV20-1 to TRBJ1-3, with D unresolved. Germline-derived CDR1 and CDR2 are DFQATT and SNEGSKA (reference sequence). CDR3 length: 13 residues. Deletions cut 6 bases from V and 0 bases from J, with 9 bases between. The CDR3 coding sequence is TGCAGTGCCGAGTCCTACTCTGGAAACACCATATATTTT. This sequence encodes CSAESYSGNTIYF.

This rearrangement joins TRBV6-5 to TRBJ1-2, with D perhaps TRBD1 (5 bases). This CDR3 contains 13 residues. Germline CDR1 reads MNHEY; CDR2 reads SVGAGI. Trimming left V 2 bases short and J 3 bases short, with 7 bases between. Written as DNA, the CDR3 is TGTGCCAGCAGTTACGGGGCGGACTATGGCTACACCTTC. It codes for CASSYGADYGYTF.

This clonotype was counted only a few times. The rearrangement links TRBV5-1 to TRBJ1-2, with a tentative D call TRBD1 (5 bases). In germline, CDR1 is SGHRS, CDR2 YFSETQ. This CDR3 has 14 amino acids. The V and J ends lost 2 bases and 1 base respectively, with 9 bases between them. As DNA, the CDR3 is TGCGCCAGCAGCTTACGACAGAGTAACTATGGCTACACCTTC. This encodes CASSLRQSNYGYTF.

The rearrangement links TRBV29-1 to TRBJ1-4; D not certain. V was trimmed by 6 bases and J by 4 bases, leaving 9 bases between them. CDR3 length: 12 residues. CDR1 and CDR2 (germline): SQVTM, ANQGSEA. The CDR3 spells CSVKIDNEKLFF. CDR3 DNA sequence: TGCAGCGTCAAAATCGATAATGAAAAACTGTTTTTT.

This clonotype came up a few times. The J gene is TRBJ2-5, the V gene TRBV28; weak D call: TRBD1 (6 bases). V was cut by 4 bases and J by 1 base, with 19 bases left in between. The germline V gene encodes CDR1 MDHEN and CDR2 SYDVKM. The CDR3 totals 17 residues. In DNA, the CDR3 is TGTGCCAGCAGTTCGCCCCAGGGGATGAGAAGCCAAGAGACCCAGTACTTC. Protein: CASSSPQGMRSQETQYF. Using reference TRBV28 and TRBJ2-5 for the parts outside the CDR3, the full variable domain is DVKVTQSSRYLVKRTGEKVFLECVQDMDHENMFWYRQDPGLGLRLIYFSYDVKMKEKGDIPEGYSVSREKKERFSLILESASTNQTSMYLCASSSPQGMRSQETQYFGPGTRLLVL.

The rearrangement links TRBV24-1 to TRBJ2-7, with TRBD1 identical over 7 bases. Germline assignment: CDR1 KGHDR and CDR2 SFDVKD. After removal of 5 bases from V and 0 bases from J, the junction contained 12 bases not matched to a gene. This CDR3 comprises 17 residues. The CDR3 DNA follows: TGTGCCACCAGTGGCCCCAATGAGGACAGGAGCTCCTACGAGCAGTACTTC. This codes for CATSGPNEDRSSYEQYF.

The rearrangement joins TRBV3-1 to TRBJ1-1; D perhaps matches TRBD1 (6 bases). V shed 1 base and J shed 5 bases, with 14 bases lying between them. CDR3 length: 15 amino acids. Germline lookup yields CDR1 LGHDT and CDR2 YNNKEL (reference sequence). The CDR3 reads CASSQGGGRGTEAFF. The CDR3 bases are TGTGCCAGCAGCCAAGGTGGGGGAAGGGGGACTGAAGCTTTCTTT. The full variable domain, with the rest looked up from reference TRBV3-1 and TRBJ1-1, is DTAVSQTPKYLVTQMGNDKSIKCEQNLGHDTMYWYKQDSKKFLKIMFSYNNKELIINETVPNRFSPKSPDKAHLNLHINSLELGDSAVYFCASSQGGGRGTEAFFGQGTRLTVV.

This chain joins TRBV6-2 or TRBV6-3 and TRBJ2-1; 7 bases align to TRBD2. Per germline, CDR1 MNHEY and CDR2 SVGEGT. This CDR3 spans 13 amino acids. V lost 7 bases and J lost 6; bases outside the gene matches: 6. This CDR3 reads CASIPGGSNEQFF. The CDR3 DNA reads as TGTGCCAGCATCCCAGGCGGGAGCAATGAGCAGTTCTTC.

This clonotype was seen at least ten times. The gene calls are TRBV12-3 or TRBV12-4 and TRBJ2-5, with 7 positions matching TRBD2. After removal of 3 bases from V and 5 bases from J, the junction contained 6 bases not matched to a gene. This CDR3 contains 14 residues. CDR3 region: CASSLGGREETQYF. In DNA, the CDR3 is TGTGCCAGCAGTTTGGGCGGGAGAGAGGAGACCCAGTACTTC.

In its sample, this clonotype was seen a few times. The chain combines TRBV5-1 with TRBJ1-1; 7 positions match TRBD1. Germline V CDR1 and CDR2: SGHRS, YFSETQ. Losses at the gene ends were 2 bases for V and 4 bases for J; bases not matched to a gene: 8. The CDR3 has 15 amino acids. CDR3: CASSFDQTGATEAFF. The CDR3 DNA sequence: TGCGCCAGCAGCTTCGACCAAACAGGGGCCACTGAAGCTTTCTTT.

This clonotype was counted between two and nine times. The rearrangement links TRBV28 to TRBJ2-7; the D call may be TRBD1 or TRBD2 (5 bases each). The CDR3 spans 14 residues. Per germline, CDR1 MDHEN and CDR2 SYDVKM. The V and J ends lost 2 bases and 3 bases respectively, with 11 bases between them. The CDR3 sequence is CASSLRGADYEQYF. The CDR3 DNA follows: TGTGCCAGCAGTTTAAGAGGGGCCGACTACGAGCAGTACTTC.

In the case of this clonotype: A much larger clone is a single base away; this may be a read error. The rearrangement uses TRBV12-3 or TRBV12-4 and TRBJ1-4; possible D gene TRBD1, 5 bases. This CDR3 comprises 12 residues. The V gene lost 1 base and the J gene lost 11 bases, with 8 bases spanning the gap. The CDR3 coding sequence is TGTGCCAGCAGTTTAGAACAGGCCAAACTGTTTTTT. This encodes CASSLEQAKLFF.

The V call is TRBV6-5, the J call TRBJ2-3; 8 nucleotides line up with TRBD2. The J segment lost 6 bases and the V segment lost 0 bases, leaving 8 bases of the junction unmatched. Germline CDR1 is MNHEY and CDR2 is SVGAGI. The length of the CDR3 is 16 residues. The CDR3 region is CASSYSAGGLGDTQYF. The CDR3 coding sequence is TGTGCCAGCAGTTACTCGGCGGGAGGCCTGGGGGATACGCAGTATTTT.

The rearrangement joins TRBV2 to TRBJ2-7; TRBD1 agrees at 8 bases. The J segment lost 7 bases and the V segment lost 4 bases, leaving 9 bases of the junction unmatched. In germline, CDR1 is SNHLY, CDR2 FYNNEI. The CDR3 is made up of 14 amino acids. The chain's CDR3 is CASSAGTGEVEQYF. CDR3 DNA: TGTGCCAGCAGTGCGGGGACAGGAGAGGTAGAGCAGTACTTC.